Listed below are T cell receptor beta chains from one sample, sequenced in a study of identical twins. TCRdb used MiXCR to reprocess the 5' RACE reads, holding one entry per CDR3 protein. The sample has roughly 540,000 distinct CDR3 sequences, about 20% seen once; the top ten hold 0.8% to 1%. This sample was shared with a second study, whose subject was T cells expressing NK-cell markers.

The source material was CD4+ T cells sorted from blood. The receptors shown here come from a woman aged 18-35 years in good health. CDR3s include the opening cysteine and the closing phenylalanine or tryptophan. Each record gives: J gene, CDR3 length, V gene, CDR3 protein.

>TRBJ2-1|12|TRBV20-1
CSARAPLHEQFF
>TRBJ2-5|11|TRBV20-1
CSGWGGETQYF
>TRBJ2-7|14|TRBV20-1
CSARALDKTYEQYF
>TRBJ2-2|18|TRBV12-5
CASGRFTRPTLGTGELFF
>TRBJ1-2|15|TRBV6-5
CASSYGGQRGYGYTF
>TRBJ1-2|15|TRBV6-1
CASSLQPQGTYGYTF
>TRBJ2-1|13|TRBV5-1
CASSFREYNEQFF
>TRBJ1-2|13|TRBV25-1
CASSEREAHGYTF
>TRBJ1-3|14|TRBV12-3/TRBV12-4
CAGSRQGPGNTIYF
>TRBJ1-4|16|TRBV4-1
CASSQEIRPNERKLFF
>TRBJ1-3|14|TRBV7-9
CASSFKGTGNTIYF
>TRBJ1-3|16|TRBV7-2
CASSLGTSFSGNTIYF
>TRBJ2-3|13|TRBV6-5
CASSYLSTDTQYF
>TRBJ1-3|12|TRBV20-1
CSASMPENTIYF
>TRBJ2-7|14|TRBV12-3/TRBV12-4
CASSLPDRGHEQYF
>TRBJ1-6|13|TRBV2
CASSGRGTPPLHF
>TRBJ1-2|15|TRBV7-9
CASSLGGTGDYGYTF
>TRBJ2-7|16|TRBV12-3/TRBV12-4
CASSSRTGASSYEQYF
>TRBJ2-2|15|TRBV7-9
CASSLGAHYTGELFF
>TRBJ1-1|14|TRBV5-1
CASSPGPEDTEAFF
>TRBJ2-3|15|TRBV6-5
CASSYKADYTDTQYF
>TRBJ1-1|15|TRBV6-2/TRBV6-3
CASNPFGGTNTEAFF
>TRBJ2-3|14|TRBV20-1
CSARRSGSTDTQYF
>TRBJ1-2|13|TRBV20-1
CSAWTRTNYGYTF
>TRBJ2-5|15|TRBV7-6
CASSWTSGRTETQYF
>TRBJ2-3|12|TRBV20-1
CSAPDVGDTQYF
>TRBJ2-2|17|TRBV18
CASSRLSGTDHTGELFF
>TRBJ2-1|18|TRBV4-2
CASSLGHPGLATYNEQFF
>TRBJ2-1|13|TRBV20-1
CSARVNRNNEQFF
>TRBJ1-1|15|TRBV5-6
CASSLAGGYSTEAFF
>TRBJ2-5|14|TRBV20-1
CSARGGGRGETQYF
>TRBJ2-7|13|TRBV6-1
CASSASSVYEQYF
>TRBJ2-3|15|TRBV12-5
CASALGLAGTDTQYF
>TRBJ1-2|14|TRBV5-5
CASSAVDRGHGYTF
>TRBJ2-7|18|TRBV15
CATSRDDWPMDSAHEQYF
>TRBJ1-1|14|TRBV5-4
CASSRGAGNTEAFF
>TRBJ2-7|16|TRBV10-2
CASQPALGQSSYEQYF
>TRBJ2-7|15|TRBV19
CASSIYRVGAYEQYF